This T cell receptor (beta chain) emerged from a study of blood T cell repertoires in COVID-19. Using immunoSEQ multiplex PCR, the repertoire was profiled, and TCRdb retains in-frame clones only, with some absent. The sample shows more than 250,000 clones, approximately 86% of them seen only once. Germline values: CDR1 GTSNPN, CDR2 SVGIG (reference sequence). The CDR3 consists of 13 residues. V lost 8 bases to trimming and J lost 4 bases; unmatched junction nucleotides: 8. Membership in each cohort depended on participant-reported clinical history. The V call is TRBV30, the J call TRBJ1-5; 7 nucleotides agree with TRBD1. This receptor was identified in a woman younger than 30 who had recovered from COVID-19. Sequenced input: PBMCs or T cells enriched from blood (not recorded which). In DNA, the CDR3 is TGTGCCGTAGGGACAGAGTTAAATCAGCCCCAGCATTTT. Translation gives CAVGTELNQPQHF.